This TCR beta chain is from a study of shared clonotypes between healthy human individuals. In regard to this clone: Its antigen remains unknown.

A deep-level run was used for the assay. Libraries were prepared by immunoSEQ multiplex PCR; TCRdb keeps only in-frame clonotypes and omits some of them. The sample has more than 400,000 clones, 95% to 97% seen once; the top ten hold roughly 0.06%. Study-wide findings and caveats: Represented genetic and exposure-history diversity was restricted by having few donors. Several donors shared approximately 5% of their naive CD4 clonotypes.

Germline CDR1 SGHVS, CDR2 FNYEAQ. After removal of 4 bases from V and 3 bases from J, the junction contained 5 bases not matched to a gene. The CDR3 contains 16 residues. The sequence was collected from a woman younger than 45 in good health. The chain carries TRBV7-6 and TRBJ1-4, with 10 nucleotides matching TRBD1. The specimen was naive CD4+ T cells sorted from blood. Subset defined: CD45RA+ positively selected. Written as DNA, the CDR3 is TGTGCCAGCAGCTATGGGACAGGGGTCGCTAATGAAAAACTGTTTTTT. Residues: CASSYGTGVANEKLFF. The whole variable domain, remainder taken from reference TRBV7-6 and TRBJ1-4, is GAGVSQSPRYKVTKRGQDVALRCDPISGHVSLYWYRQALGQGPEFLTYFNYEAQQDKSGLPNDRFSAERPEGSISTLTIQRTEQRDSAMYRCASSYGTGVANEKLFFGSGTQLSVL.